Below are 18 T cell receptor beta chains sequenced from a single sample in a study of blood T cell repertoires in COVID-19. Using immunoSEQ multiplex PCR, the repertoire was profiled, and TCRdb retains in-frame clones only, with some absent. The table has 200,000 to 300,000 clones, 87% seen once; the top ten hold roughly 3%. Sample: peripheral blood. These receptors were obtained from a man between 18 and 35 years old with active or convalescent COVID-19.

The chain employs TRBV6-5 and TRBJ2-7; D is perhaps TRBD1 (5 bases). V shed 5 bases and J shed 7 bases, with 15 bases lying between them. The CDR3 has 13 amino acids. CDR1 is MNHEY, CDR2 SVGAGI, per germline. The CDR3 spells CASSTPIAGEQYF. CDR3 in DNA: TGTGCCAGCAGTACCCCGATAGCAGGGGAGCAGTACTTC.

The chain recombines TRBV5-1 with TRBJ2-1; TRBD2 agrees at 9 bases. The V gene end was trimmed by 0 bases and the J gene end by 2 bases; junction bases not matched to a gene: 9. CDR3 length equals 18 residues. The V gene's germline CDR1 is SGHRS and CDR2 YFSETQ. CDR3 sequence: CASSLVASGVRAYNEQFF. CDR3 DNA sequence: TGCGCCAGCAGCTTGGTGGCTAGCGGGGTGAGGGCCTACAATGAGCAGTTCTTC. The full variable domain, with the rest looked up from reference TRBV5-1 and TRBJ2-1, is KAGVTQTPRYLIKTRGQQVTLSCSPISGHRSVSWYQQTPGQGLQFLFEYFSETQRNKGNFPGRFSGRQFSNSRSEMNVSTLELGDSALYLCASSLVASGVRAYNEQFFGPGTRLTVL.

The rearrangement links TRBV6-2 or TRBV6-3 to TRBJ2-7, with a weak D call TRBD2 (6 bases). The CDR3 loop spans 13 amino acids. Germline V lookup: CDR1 MNHEY, CDR2 SVGEGT. V shed 0 bases and J shed 6 bases, with 9 bases lying between them. The CDR3 is CASSYSVGLEQYF. CDR3 coding DNA: TGTGCCAGCAGTTACTCGGTGGGACTCGAGCAGTACTTC.

This sequence joins TRBV6-5 and TRBJ1-5; TRBD1 matches at 8 bases. Trimming at V came to 11 bases and at J to 4 bases, leaving 4 bases not matched to a gene. The germline CDR1 and CDR2 sequences are MNHEY and SVGAGI. CDR3 size: 12 residues. This CDR3 is CAAGTGNQPQHF. The CDR3 DNA reads TGTGCCGCCGGGACAGGAAATCAGCCCCAGCATTTT.

The chain employs TRBV5-6 and TRBJ2-5, with 7 bases fitting TRBD1. The CDR3 covers 13 residues. V gave up 4 bases and J gave up 3 bases; unmatched junction bases: 3. CDR1 SGHDT and CDR2 YYEEEE come from the germline V gene. The CDR3 DNA reads TGTGCCAGCAGCCCCGGGACAGAAGAGACCCAGTACTTC. This gives the protein CASSPGTEETQYF.

The gene calls are TRBV10-3 and TRBJ2-7; TRBD1 matches 8 bases. There are 13 residues in the CDR3. Germline CDR1 reads ENHRY; CDR2 reads SYGVKD. The V gene end was trimmed by 11 bases and the J gene end by 5 bases; junction bases not matched to a gene: 11. In DNA form, the CDR3 reads TGTGCCGCAAGAGGACAGGGTTATGACGAGCAGTACTTC. Translating it yields CAARGQGYDEQYF.

The V and J genes are TRBV27 and TRBJ1-2, with D possibly being TRBD1 (5 bases). From germline, CDR1 is MNHEY and CDR2 SMNVEV (reference sequence). V was shortened by 10 bases and J by 5 bases, with 17 bases between the two germline ends. This CDR3 comprises 13 residues. CDR3 residues: CATLGQGEYGYTF. CDR3 DNA sequence: TGTGCCACACTCGGGCAGGGCGAGTATGGCTACACCTTC.

The chain carries TRBV20-1 and TRBJ1-3; D uncertain. CDR1 DFQATT and CDR2 SNEGSKA come from the germline V gene (reference sequence). The CDR3 is made up of 14 amino acids. Trimming stripped 3 bases from V and 0 bases from J, with 9 bases between. The CDR3 DNA is TGCAGTGCTAGTATCGGGGACTCTGGAAACACCATATATTTT. Encoded protein: CSASIGDSGNTIYF.

To note about this clone: This CDR3 is also generated by other DNA sequences in the sample. This chain connects TRBV7-3 to TRBJ2-2, with no clear D. Between the trimmed V and J ends, which lost 0 bases and 2 bases, there was a span of 7 bases. CDR1 and CDR2 from the germline V gene are SGHTA and FQGTGA. The CDR3 spans 15 residues. The chain's CDR3 is CASSLTGGNTGELFF. CDR3 DNA: TGTGCCAGCAGCTTAACCGGCGGTAACACCGGGGAGCTGTTTTTT.

The rearrangement links TRBV18 to TRBJ1-3; D might be TRBD1 (5 bases). The germline gives CDR1 KGHSH, CDR2 LQKENI. This CDR3 comprises 16 residues. V was shortened by 2 bases and J by 7 bases, with 18 bases between the two germline ends. The CDR3 DNA follows: TGTGCCAGCTCACCAAGTGAGACCAGGGCCACGAACACCATATATTTT. Amino acid sequence: CASSPSETRATNTIYF.

J is TRBJ2-7 and V is TRBV28, with a weak D call TRBD1 (6 bases). Germline V gene data show CDR1 as MDHEN and CDR2 as SYDVKM. Trimming shortened V by 2 bases and J by 2 bases, and 10 bases separated the two germline ends. The CDR3 covers 14 residues. The CDR3 DNA is TGTGCCAGCAGTTTAGTCGGGGACACCTACGAGCAGTACTTC. Its protein product is CASSLVGDTYEQYF.

V is TRBV29-1 and J is TRBJ1-2, with 9 bases lining up with TRBD1. Germline CDR1 is SQVTM and CDR2 is ANQGSEA. This CDR3 comprises 15 residues. With V trimmed by 1 base and J by 4 bases, 7 bases remained unmatched. CDR3 DNA sequence: TGCAGCGTTGAAGGGGCCGGGACAGGGTTCTATGGCTACACCTTC. It encodes CSVEGAGTGFYGYTF.

V gene TRBV18 combines with J gene TRBJ2-2, with D possibly matching TRBD1 (6 bases). Germline-derived CDR1 and CDR2 are KGHSH and LQKENI. The CDR3 loop spans 15 amino acids. Trimming shortened V by 3 bases and J by 1 base, and 9 bases separated the two germline ends. The CDR3 protein is CASSPTGQNTGELFF. The CDR3, as DNA: TGTGCCAGCTCACCGACGGGACAGAACACCGGGGAGCTGTTTTTT.

The rearrangement links TRBV29-1 to TRBJ1-1; 10 bases align to TRBD1. The CDR3 is made up of 15 amino acids. Germline V gene lookup returns CDR1 SQVTM and CDR2 ANQGSEA. Trimming took 6 bases from V and 1 from J; bases not matched to a gene: 8. CDR3 sequence (DNA): TGCAGCGTCCTAGGACAGGGGGTGACGAACACTGAAGCTTTCTTT. Translated, it gives CSVLGQGVTNTEAFF.

This clone was detected only once. The J gene is TRBJ2-2, the V gene TRBV5-6; 7 bases are shared with TRBD1. The CDR3 is made up of 16 amino acids. Germline trimming cut 0 bases from V and 5 bases from J; bases unmatched to any gene: 7. In germline, CDR1 is SGHDT, CDR2 YYEEEE. The CDR3 DNA reads TGTGCCAGCAGCTTGGCGCGTGACAGGGTAACCGGGGAGCTGTTTTTT. It yields the protein CASSLARDRVTGELFF.

This chain joins TRBV10-2 and TRBJ2-5; maybe TRBD1 (6 bases). This CDR3 spans 14 amino acids. Germline values: CDR1 WSHSY, CDR2 SAAADI. V was trimmed by 8 bases and J by 1 base, leaving 14 bases between them. The chain's CDR3 is CASSSGTSQETQYF. CDR3 nucleotide sequence: TGCGCCAGCTCCTCCGGGACATCCCAAGAGACCCAGTACTTC.

The J gene is TRBJ2-2, the V gene TRBV4-3; the D gene is possibly TRBD1 (5 bases). CDR1 and CDR2 (germline): LGHNA, YSLEER. This CDR3 has 17 amino acids. The germline V and J ends were trimmed by 0 bases and 0 bases, with 11 bases remaining between them. The CDR3 spells CASSQEVWGPNTGELFF. As DNA, the CDR3 is TGCGCCAGCAGCCAAGAGGTGTGGGGCCCGAACACCGGGGAGCTGTTTTTT.

This clone was detected only once. The chain carries TRBV7-6 and TRBJ1-6; D is ambiguous. The CDR3 has 10 residues. Between the trimmed V and J ends, which lost 8 bases and 14 bases, there was a span of 10 bases. The V gene's germline CDR1 is SGHVS and CDR2 FNYEAQ. The CDR3 is CASSGFTLHF. CDR3 in DNA: TGTGCCAGCTCAGGTTTCACCCTCCACTTT.